In this sample, the clone carrying this TCR beta chain turned up a few times. Antigen specificity is unknown. The genes and germline here are from mouse. The read comes to an end 4 residues before the CDR3 does, leaving the germline J gene to fill in the end. The data derive from a study of CD8+ T cells in alopecia areata. Study-wide background: It was roughly 7-10-week-old female C3H/HeJ mice that received skin from roughly 6-12-month-old C3H/HeJ graft donors with spontaneous alopecia. Findings of the study overall: More clonal than normal scalp was lesional scalp, particularly alopecia totalis/universalis. Patients displayed less clarity in TCR sharing than mice, a finding possibly related to HLA. The study also sequences resident alphabeta T cells of normal skin in scalp samples.

RNA was extracted and reverse transcribed into cDNA as the sequencing template. Generated by immunoSEQ multiplex PCR, the TCRdb table keeps only in-frame clones and is missing some. The repertoire consists of around 110,000 clones, none detected only once. Trimming cost V 3 bases and J 0 bases, with 10 bases left between them. The germline V gene has CDR1 NSQYPW and CDR2 LRSPGD (reference sequence). This CDR3 has 15 residues. Sequencing input: lesional skin. The TCR originated in a C3H/HeJ mouse with alopecia areata. Mouse strain MHC haplotype: H2-k. The rearrangement joins TRBV1 to TRBJ2-5; the D gene is possibly TRBD1 (5 bases). CDR3 sequence reads: CTCSARQINQDTQYF. The CDR3 bases that were read are TGCACCTGCAGTGCCCGACAGATTAACCAAGAC.